The subject of this entry is one T cell receptor beta chain. The data originate from a study of regulatory T cells in long-lasting Graves disease. Study-wide context: Graves' patients with a new diagnosis had received antithyroid drugs under 3 months.

Time point specified: newly diagnosed GD, antithyroid drugs for less than 3 months. PBMC RNA was the source of the TCR library. Each patient gave around 10 milliliters of EDTA-anticoagulated peripheral blood. The CDR3 extends over 16 amino acids. Germline CDR1 DFQATT, CDR2 SNEGSKA (reference sequence). V dropped 0 bases and J dropped 2; count of bases not matched to a gene: 6. Building the TCR beta libraries relied on iRepertoire HTBI primers, and CDR3 regions underwent Arm-PCR. Authors' processing steps: Overall, samples carried approximately 56 TRBV and around 15 TRBJ segments. TCRdb re-derived calls from the multiplex PCR reads in MiXCR, one entry per CDR3 protein. TCRdb assigned the V and J calls; the authors' analysis was not used. The profile shows roughly 420,000 distinct CDR3 sequences, about 16% of them singletons. In addition, the sample was reused for a study of T cells in Graves' hyperthyroidism and ophthalmopathy. This second report adds: The model forecast ophthalmopathy, anticipating it by a median roughly 6.3 months before onset.

The TCR sequence derives from a woman younger than 35 with Graves disease. This chain links TRBV20-1 with TRBJ2-3; 9 nucleotides align to TRBD2. Sequencing used peripheral blood mononuclear cells (PBMCs), obtained at new diagnosis, from a patient treated with antithyroid drugs. In nucleotides, the CDR3 is TGCAGTGCTAGAGATCAAAGCGGGAGGCTCACAGATACGCAGTATTTT. Amino acids: CSARDQSGRLTDTQYF.